Sequencing of this T cell receptor (beta chain) was carried out in a study of OX40 agonist ivuxolimab in advanced cancers. Overall study context: The patients received ivuxolimab by intravenous route every 2 weeks at 0.01 to 10 mg/kg. Study findings and constraints: What antigens the expanded peripheral T cells recognized was never established.

Concerning this clone: Its antigen remains unknown.

V trimming: 3 bases; J trimming: 2 bases; junction bases outside the gene matches: 11. CDR1 is SGHRS, CDR2 YFSETQ, per germline. The CDR3 loop spans 17 amino acids. Generated by immunoSEQ multiplex PCR, the TCRdb table keeps only in-frame clones and is missing some. This table holds approximately 76,000 clones, 70% to 90% found once. The cohort excluded patients with autoimmune disease history or systemic immunosuppression. The TCR comes from an adult with an advanced solid tumor such as melanoma, head and neck, liver or kidney cancer. This chain connects TRBV5-1 to TRBJ2-1; TRBD2 matches at 7 bases. Sequencing used CD4+ or CD8+ T cells sorted from blood, obtained in a trial of the OX40 agonist ivuxolimab. CDR3 protein: CASSSGGGRPPYNEQFF. DNA of the CDR3: TGCGCCAGCAGCTCCGGCGGGGGTCGACCCCCCTACAATGAGCAGTTCTTC.